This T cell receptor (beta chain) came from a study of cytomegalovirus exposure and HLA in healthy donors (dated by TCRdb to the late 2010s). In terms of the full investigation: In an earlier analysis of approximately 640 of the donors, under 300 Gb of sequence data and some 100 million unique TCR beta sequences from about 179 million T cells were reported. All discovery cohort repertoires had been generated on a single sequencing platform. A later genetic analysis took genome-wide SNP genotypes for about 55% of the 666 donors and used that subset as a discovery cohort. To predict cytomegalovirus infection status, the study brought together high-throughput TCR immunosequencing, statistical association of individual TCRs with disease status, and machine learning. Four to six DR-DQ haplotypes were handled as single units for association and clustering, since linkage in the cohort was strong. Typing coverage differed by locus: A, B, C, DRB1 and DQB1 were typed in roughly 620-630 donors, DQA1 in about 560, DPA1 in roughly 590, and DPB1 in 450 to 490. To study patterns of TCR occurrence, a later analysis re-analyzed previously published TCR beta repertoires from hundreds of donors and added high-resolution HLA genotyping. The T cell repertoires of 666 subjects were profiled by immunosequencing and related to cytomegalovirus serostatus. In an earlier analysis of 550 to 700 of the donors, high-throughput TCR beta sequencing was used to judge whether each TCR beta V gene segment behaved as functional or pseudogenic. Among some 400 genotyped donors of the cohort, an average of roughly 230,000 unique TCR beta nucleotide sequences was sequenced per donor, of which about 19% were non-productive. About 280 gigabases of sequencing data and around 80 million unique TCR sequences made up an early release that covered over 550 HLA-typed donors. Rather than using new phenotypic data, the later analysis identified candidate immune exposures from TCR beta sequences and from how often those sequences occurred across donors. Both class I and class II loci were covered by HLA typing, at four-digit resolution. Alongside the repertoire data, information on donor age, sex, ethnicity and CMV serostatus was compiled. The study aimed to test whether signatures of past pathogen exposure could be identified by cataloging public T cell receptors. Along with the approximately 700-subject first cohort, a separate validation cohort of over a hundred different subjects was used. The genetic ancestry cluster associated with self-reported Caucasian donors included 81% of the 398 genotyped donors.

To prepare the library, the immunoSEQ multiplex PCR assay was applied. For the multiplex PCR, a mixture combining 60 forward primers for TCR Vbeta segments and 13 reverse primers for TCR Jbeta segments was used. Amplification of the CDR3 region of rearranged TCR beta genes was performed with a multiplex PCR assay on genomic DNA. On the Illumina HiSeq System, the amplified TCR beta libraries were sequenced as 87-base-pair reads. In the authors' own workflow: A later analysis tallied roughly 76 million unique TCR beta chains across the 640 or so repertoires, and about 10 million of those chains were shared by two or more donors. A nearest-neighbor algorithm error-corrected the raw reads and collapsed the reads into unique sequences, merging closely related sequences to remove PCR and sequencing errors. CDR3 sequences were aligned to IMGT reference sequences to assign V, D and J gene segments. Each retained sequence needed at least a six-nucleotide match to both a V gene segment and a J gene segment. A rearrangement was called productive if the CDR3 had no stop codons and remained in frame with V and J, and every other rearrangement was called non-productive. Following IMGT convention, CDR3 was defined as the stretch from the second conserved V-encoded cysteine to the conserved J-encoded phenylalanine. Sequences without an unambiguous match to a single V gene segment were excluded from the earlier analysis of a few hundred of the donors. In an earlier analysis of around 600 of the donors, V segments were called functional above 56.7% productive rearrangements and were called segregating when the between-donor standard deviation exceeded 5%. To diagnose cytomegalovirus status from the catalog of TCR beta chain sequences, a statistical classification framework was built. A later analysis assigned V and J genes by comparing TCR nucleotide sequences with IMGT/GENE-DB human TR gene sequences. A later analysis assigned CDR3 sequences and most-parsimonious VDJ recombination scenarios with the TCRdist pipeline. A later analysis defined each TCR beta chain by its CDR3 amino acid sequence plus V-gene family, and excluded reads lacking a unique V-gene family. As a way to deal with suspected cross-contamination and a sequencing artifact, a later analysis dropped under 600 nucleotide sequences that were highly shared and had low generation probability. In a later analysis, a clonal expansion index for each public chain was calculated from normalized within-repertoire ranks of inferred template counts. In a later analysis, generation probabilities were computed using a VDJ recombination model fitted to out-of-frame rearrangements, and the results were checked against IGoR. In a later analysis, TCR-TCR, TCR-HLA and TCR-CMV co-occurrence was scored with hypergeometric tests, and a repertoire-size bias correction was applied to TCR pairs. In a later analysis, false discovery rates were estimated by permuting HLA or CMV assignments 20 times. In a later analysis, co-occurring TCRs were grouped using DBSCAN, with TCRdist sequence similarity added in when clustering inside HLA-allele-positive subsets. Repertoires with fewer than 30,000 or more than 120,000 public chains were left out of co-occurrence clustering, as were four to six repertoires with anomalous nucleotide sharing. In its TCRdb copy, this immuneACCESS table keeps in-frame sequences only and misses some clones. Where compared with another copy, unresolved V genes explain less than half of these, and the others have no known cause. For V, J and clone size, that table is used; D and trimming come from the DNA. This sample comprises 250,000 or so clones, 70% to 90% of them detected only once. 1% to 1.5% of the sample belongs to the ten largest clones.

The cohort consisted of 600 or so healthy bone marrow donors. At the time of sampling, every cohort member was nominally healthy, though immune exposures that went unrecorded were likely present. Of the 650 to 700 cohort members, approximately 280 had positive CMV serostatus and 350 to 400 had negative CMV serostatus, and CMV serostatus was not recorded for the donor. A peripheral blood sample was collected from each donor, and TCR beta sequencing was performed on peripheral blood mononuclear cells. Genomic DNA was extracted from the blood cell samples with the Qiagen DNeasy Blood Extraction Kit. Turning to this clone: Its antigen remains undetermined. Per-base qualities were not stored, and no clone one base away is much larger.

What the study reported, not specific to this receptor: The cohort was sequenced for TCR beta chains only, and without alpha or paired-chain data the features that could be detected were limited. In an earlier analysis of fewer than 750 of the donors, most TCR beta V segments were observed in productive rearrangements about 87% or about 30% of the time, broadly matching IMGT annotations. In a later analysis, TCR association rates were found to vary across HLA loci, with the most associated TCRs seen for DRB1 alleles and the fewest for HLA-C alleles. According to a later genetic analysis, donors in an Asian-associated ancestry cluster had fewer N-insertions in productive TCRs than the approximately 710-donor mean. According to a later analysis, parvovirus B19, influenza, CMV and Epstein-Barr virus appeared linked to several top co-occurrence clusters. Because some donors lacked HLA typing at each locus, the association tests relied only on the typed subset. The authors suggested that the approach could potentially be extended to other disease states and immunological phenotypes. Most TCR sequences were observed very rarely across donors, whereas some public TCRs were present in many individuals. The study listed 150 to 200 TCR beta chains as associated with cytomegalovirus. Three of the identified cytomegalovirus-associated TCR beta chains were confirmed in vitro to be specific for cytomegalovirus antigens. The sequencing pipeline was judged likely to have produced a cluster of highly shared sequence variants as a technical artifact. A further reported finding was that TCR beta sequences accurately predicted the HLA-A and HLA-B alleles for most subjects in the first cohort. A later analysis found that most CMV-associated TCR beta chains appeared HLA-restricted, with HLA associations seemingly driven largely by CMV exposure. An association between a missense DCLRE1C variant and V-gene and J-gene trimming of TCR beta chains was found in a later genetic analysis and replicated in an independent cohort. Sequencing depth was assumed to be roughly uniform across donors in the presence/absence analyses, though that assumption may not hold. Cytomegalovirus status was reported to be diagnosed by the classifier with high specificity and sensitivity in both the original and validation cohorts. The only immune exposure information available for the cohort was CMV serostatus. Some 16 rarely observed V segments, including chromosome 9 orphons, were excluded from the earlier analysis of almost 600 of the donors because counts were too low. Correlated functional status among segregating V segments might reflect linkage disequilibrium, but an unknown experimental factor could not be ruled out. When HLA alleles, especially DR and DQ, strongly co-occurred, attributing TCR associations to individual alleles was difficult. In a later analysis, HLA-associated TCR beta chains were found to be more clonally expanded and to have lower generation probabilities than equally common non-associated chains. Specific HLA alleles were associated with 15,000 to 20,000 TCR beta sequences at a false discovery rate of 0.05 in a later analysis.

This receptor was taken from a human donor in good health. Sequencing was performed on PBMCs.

The DNA is TGTGCCAGCAGCTTAGCACGACTGCGCGGTGACGGTAATGAGCAGTTCTTC. Translation gives CASSLARLRGDGNEQFF. The rearranged segments are TRBV7-2 and TRBJ2-1; the D gene assignment is ambiguous. The CDR3 sequence holds 17 residues, the cysteine and phenylalanine included. Only the CDR3 region is kept as DNA, spanning 51 bases read in frame from base 1. V loses 0 bases of germline sequence and J loses 7 bases, and the interval between the two ends is 19 bases. CDR1 and CDR2, per the germline V gene, are SGHTA and FQGNSA. Reference TRBV7-2 and TRBJ2-1 genes cover what lies past the CDR3, so the full variable domain is GAGVSQSPSNKVTEKGKDVELRCDPISGHTALYWYRQSLGQGLEFLIYFQGNSAPDKSGLPSDRFSAERTGGSVSTLTIQRTQQEDSAVYLCASSLARLRGDGNEQFFGPGTRLTVL.